The 4 T cell receptor beta chains below all came from one sample that was sequenced in a study of cytomegalovirus exposure and HLA in healthy donors. The PCR ran on 60 Vbeta and 13 Jbeta primers. The method was immunoSEQ multiplex PCR; TCRdb's version includes in-frame clones alone and lacks a portion of them. The sample consists of 97,000 or so clones, roughly three quarters of them appearing once. Sequenced input: PBMCs. Receptors were obtained from a male donor in good health and CMV-seropositive.

This clone was recorded only once. The V call is TRBV2, the J call TRBJ2-1; 8 bases map to TRBD2. The J segment lost 0 bases and the V segment lost 6 bases, leaving 7 bases of the junction unmatched. Germline values: CDR1 SNHLY, CDR2 FYNNEI. This CDR3 spans 16 amino acids. The CDR3 loop is CASRMTSASSYNEQFF. The CDR3 region has the DNA TGTGCCAGCAGAATGACTAGCGCGAGCTCCTACAATGAGCAGTTCTTC.

The rearrangement uses TRBV7-2 and TRBJ2-1; a weak D match, TRBD2 (6 bases). Germline V gives CDR1 SGHTA, CDR2 FQGNSA. Trimming removed 4 bases at V and 10 bases at J, with 17 bases between. The CDR3 contains 14 residues. The CDR3 nucleotides are TGTGCCAGCAGCTCCCCCCCGAGACTAGGGGAGCAGTTCTTC. Translating gives CASSSPPRLGEQFF.

This chain uses TRBV13 with TRBJ2-1; tentative D call: TRBD2 (5 bases). The CDR3 runs 16 residues. Germline V gene data show CDR1 as PRHDT and CDR2 as FYEKMQ (reference sequence). Trimming removed 6 bases from V and 7 bases from J, with 22 bases in between. Here the CDR3 reads CASSSQTRVGWNEQFF. The CDR3 DNA reads TGTGCCAGCAGTTCCCAAACTAGGGTTGGTTGGAATGAGCAGTTCTTC.

The genes are TRBV7-2 and TRBJ2-1; TRBD2 agrees at 7 bases. The CDR3 contains 15 residues. Germline values: CDR1 SGHTA, CDR2 FQGNSA. V shed 1 base and J 7 bases; nucleotides not matched to a gene: 7. CDR3 loop: CASSLGGGSRNEQFF. In nucleotides, the CDR3 is TGTGCCAGCAGCTTAGGAGGCGGGAGCCGGAATGAGCAGTTCTTC. Combining the CDR3 with reference TRBV7-2 and TRBJ2-1 gives the whole variable domain GAGVSQSPSNKVTEKGKDVELRCDPISGHTALYWYRQSLGQGLEFLIYFQGNSAPDKSGLPSDRFSAERTGGSVSTLTIQRTQQEDSAVYLCASSLGGGSRNEQFFGPGTRLTVL.